The 4 T cell receptor beta chains below were found in one sample sequenced in a study of T cells expressing NK-cell markers. TCRdb reprocessed the 5' RACE reads, keeping one entry per CDR3 protein, no DNA. The listing contains roughly 300,000 distinct CDR3 sequences. The sequencing input was blood T cells: a sorted CD56 or NKG2C T cell subset, CD4+ or CD8+ T cells, or bulk PBMC T cells (not recorded which). The receptors come from a woman between 18 and 70 years old in good health.

The chain is built from TRBV12-5 and TRBJ2-5. The CDR3 consists of 14 residues. Looked up from germline, CDR1 is LGHNT and CDR2 is FRNRAP. The CDR3 spells CASGLGSVGETQYF.

This sequence joins TRBV18 and TRBJ2-1; TCRdb calls TRBD2, which cannot be checked without DNA. CDR1 is KGHSH and CDR2 is LQKENI in the germline V gene. The CDR3 has 15 residues. CDR3 amino acids: CASSLLPAGGGEQFF.

This chain joins TRBV25-1 and TRBJ2-7; TCRdb names TRBD2, which stays unverified in the absence of DNA. The CDR3 loop spans 15 amino acids. Germline CDR1 reads MGHDK; CDR2 reads SYGVNS. CDR3 region: CASSASRTRLREQYF.

This chain joins TRBV9 and TRBJ2-1; TCRdb outputs TRBD1, but without DNA this stays unchecked. The germline CDR1 and CDR2 sequences are SGDLS and YYNGEE. CDR3 length: 15 residues. Here the CDR3 reads CASSVMGAYYNEQFF.